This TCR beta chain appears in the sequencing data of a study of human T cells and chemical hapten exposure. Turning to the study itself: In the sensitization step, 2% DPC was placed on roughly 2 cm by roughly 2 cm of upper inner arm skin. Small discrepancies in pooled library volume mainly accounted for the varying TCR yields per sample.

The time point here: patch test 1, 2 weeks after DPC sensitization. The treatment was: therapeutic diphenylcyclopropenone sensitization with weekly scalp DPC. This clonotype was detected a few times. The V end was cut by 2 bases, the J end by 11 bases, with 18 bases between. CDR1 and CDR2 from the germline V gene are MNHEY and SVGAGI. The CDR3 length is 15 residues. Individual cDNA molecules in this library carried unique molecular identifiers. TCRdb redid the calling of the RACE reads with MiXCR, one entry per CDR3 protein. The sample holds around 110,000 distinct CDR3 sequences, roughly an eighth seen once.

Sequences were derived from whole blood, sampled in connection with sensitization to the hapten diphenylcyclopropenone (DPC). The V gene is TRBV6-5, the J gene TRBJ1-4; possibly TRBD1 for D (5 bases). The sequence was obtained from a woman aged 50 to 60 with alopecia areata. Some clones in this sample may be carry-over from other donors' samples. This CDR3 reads CASSYAPDIPDKLFF. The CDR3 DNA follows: TGTGCCAGCAGTTACGCCCCGGACATTCCGGACAAACTGTTTTTT.